The next 5 T cell receptor beta chains were all read from a single sample in a study of spatial heterogeneity in lung cancer. The time point here: blood at routine non-recurrence follow-up after resection. No cells were sorted before sequencing. The whole RNA sequenced was extracted from tumor, nontumor lung or frozen PBMC. MiXCR, applied by TCRdb to the 5' RACE reads, yields one record per CDR3 protein. Found here are about 120,000 distinct CDR3 sequences, 9% to 15% of them singletons; the top ten hold around 16%. The sample consisted of PBMCs, taken at follow-up. The receptors shown here come from a male donor with early-stage non-small cell lung cancer.

For the CDR3, the DNA is TGTGCCAGCAGCAAAGACCGAAACTCTGGAAACACCATATATTTT. It codes for CASSKDRNSGNTIYF. The V call is TRBV5-5, the J call TRBJ1-3; D remains ambiguous. This CDR3 contains 15 residues. V was clipped by 4 bases and J by 0 bases, with 11 bases between them. Germline V gene data show CDR1 as SGHKS and CDR2 as YYEKEE (reference sequence).

This clonotype was counted only a few times. The chain is built from TRBV3-1 and TRBJ1-1; D ambiguous. This CDR3 has 11 residues. The V and J ends lost 6 bases and 8 bases respectively, with 10 bases between them. The germline V gene encodes CDR1 LGHDT and CDR2 YNNKEL (reference sequence). DNA for the CDR3: TGTGCCAGCAGTAAAGCCGCGGAAGCTTTCTTT. Protein: CASSKAAEAFF. Complete variable domain (other parts from reference TRBV3-1 and TRBJ1-1): DTAVSQTPKYLVTQMGNDKSIKCEQNLGHDTMYWYKQDSKKFLKIMFSYNNKELIINETVPNRFSPKSPDKAHLNLHINSLELGDSAVYFCASSKAAEAFFGQGTRLTVV.

This clonotype was counted a few times. The J gene is TRBJ1-2, the V gene TRBV10-3; 9 positions agree with TRBD1. After removal of 5 bases from V and 3 bases from J, the junction contained 4 bases not matched to a gene. The CDR3 spans 14 residues. Germline-derived CDR1 and CDR2 are ENHRY and SYGVKD. CDR3 nucleotides: TGTGCCATCAGTCTCACAGGGGGCGACTATGGCTACACCTTC. Encoded protein: CAISLTGGDYGYTF.

The chain recombines TRBV5-1 with TRBJ1-2; TRBD1 might be the D (5 bases). Trimming left V 2 bases short and J 4 bases short, with 15 bases between. Per the germline V gene, CDR1 is SGHRS and CDR2 is YFSETQ. CDR3 length: 15 amino acids. Here the CDR3 DNA reads TGCGCCAGCAGCTTCGAGGCAGGGTTGTCCTATGGCTACACCTTC. The encoded protein is CASSFEAGLSYGYTF.

This clonotype was observed many times. The chain uses TRBV3-1 and TRBJ2-3; no reliable D call. The V gene lost 4 bases and the J gene lost 2 bases, with 10 bases spanning the gap. This CDR3 comprises 14 residues. The V gene's germline CDR1 is LGHDT and CDR2 YNNKEL (reference sequence). CDR3 in amino acids: CASSPKTYTDTQYF. The CDR3 region has the DNA TGTGCCAGCAGCCCCAAGACGTACACAGATACGCAGTATTTT.